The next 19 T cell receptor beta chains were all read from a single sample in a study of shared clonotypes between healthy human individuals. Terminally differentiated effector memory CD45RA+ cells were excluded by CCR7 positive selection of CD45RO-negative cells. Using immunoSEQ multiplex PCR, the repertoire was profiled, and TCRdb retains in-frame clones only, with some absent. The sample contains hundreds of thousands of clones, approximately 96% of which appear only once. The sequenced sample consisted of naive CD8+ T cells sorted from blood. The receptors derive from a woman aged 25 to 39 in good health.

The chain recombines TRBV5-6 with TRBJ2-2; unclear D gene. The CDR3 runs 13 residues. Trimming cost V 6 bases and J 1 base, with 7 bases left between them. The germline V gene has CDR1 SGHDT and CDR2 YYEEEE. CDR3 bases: TGTGCCAGCAAGGAGAGGAACACCGGGGAGCTGTTTTTT. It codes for CASKERNTGELFF.

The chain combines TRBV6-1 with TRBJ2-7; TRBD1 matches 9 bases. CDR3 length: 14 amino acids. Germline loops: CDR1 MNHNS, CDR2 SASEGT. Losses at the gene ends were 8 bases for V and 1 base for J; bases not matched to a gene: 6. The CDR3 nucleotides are TGTGCCAGCGGGAACAGGGGGCTATCCTACGAGCAGTACTTC. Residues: CASGNRGLSYEQYF.

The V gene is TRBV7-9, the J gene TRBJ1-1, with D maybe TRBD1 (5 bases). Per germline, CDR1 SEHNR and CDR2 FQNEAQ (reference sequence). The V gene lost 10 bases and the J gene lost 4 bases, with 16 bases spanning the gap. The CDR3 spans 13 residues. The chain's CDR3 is CATVGGARTEAFF. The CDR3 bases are TGTGCCACCGTGGGCGGGGCGCGCACTGAAGCTTTCTTT. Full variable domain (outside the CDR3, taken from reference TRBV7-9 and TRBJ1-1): DTGVSQNPRHKITKRGQNVTFRCDPISEHNRLYWYRQTLGQGPEFLTYFQNEAQLEKSRLLSDRFSAERPKGSFSTLEIQRTEQGDSAMYLCATVGGARTEAFFGQGTRLTVV.

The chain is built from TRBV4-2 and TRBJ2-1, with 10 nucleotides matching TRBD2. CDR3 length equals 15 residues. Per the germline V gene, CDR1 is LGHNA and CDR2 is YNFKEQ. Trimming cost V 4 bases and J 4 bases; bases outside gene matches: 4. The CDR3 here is CASSRGLAVYNEQFF. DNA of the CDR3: TGTGCCAGCAGCCGCGGACTAGCGGTATACAATGAGCAGTTCTTC.

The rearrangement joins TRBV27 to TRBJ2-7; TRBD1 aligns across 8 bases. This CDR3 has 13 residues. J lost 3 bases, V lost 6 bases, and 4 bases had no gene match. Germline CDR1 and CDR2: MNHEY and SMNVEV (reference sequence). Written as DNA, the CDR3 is TGTGCCAGCAGGACAGGGGTTAGCTACGAGCAGTACTTC. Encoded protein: CASRTGVSYEQYF.

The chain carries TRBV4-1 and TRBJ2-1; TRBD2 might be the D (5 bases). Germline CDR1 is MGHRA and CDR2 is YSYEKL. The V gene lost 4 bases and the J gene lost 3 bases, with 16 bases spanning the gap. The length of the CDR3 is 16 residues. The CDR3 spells CASSPLHRGNYNEQFF. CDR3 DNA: TGCGCCAGCAGCCCCCTTCACCGAGGGAACTACAATGAGCAGTTCTTC.

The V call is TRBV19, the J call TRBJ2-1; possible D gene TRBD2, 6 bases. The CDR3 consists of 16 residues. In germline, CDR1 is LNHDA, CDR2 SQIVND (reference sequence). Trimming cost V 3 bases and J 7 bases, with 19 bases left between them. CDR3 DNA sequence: TGTGCCAGTAGTATTGCGGGACTCCGTTTGTGGAATGAGCAGTTCTTC. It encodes CASSIAGLRLWNEQFF.

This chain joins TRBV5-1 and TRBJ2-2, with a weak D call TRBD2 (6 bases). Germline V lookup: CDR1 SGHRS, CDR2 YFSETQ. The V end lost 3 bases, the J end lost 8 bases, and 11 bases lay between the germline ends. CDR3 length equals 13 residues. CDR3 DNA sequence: TGCGCCAGCAGCTGGACTGGAGGGGGGGAGCTGTTTTTT. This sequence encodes CASSWTGGGELFF.

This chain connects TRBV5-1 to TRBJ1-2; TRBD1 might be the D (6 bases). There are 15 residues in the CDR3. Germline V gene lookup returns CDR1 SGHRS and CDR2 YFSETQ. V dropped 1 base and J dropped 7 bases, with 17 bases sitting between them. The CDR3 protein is CASSLQSGGRAGYTF. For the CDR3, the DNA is TGCGCCAGCAGCTTGCAGTCTGGGGGCCGTGCTGGCTACACCTTC.

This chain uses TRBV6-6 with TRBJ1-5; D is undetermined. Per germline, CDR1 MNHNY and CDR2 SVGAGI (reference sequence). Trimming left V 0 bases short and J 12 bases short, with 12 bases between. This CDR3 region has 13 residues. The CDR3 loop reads CASSYSSLHDQHF. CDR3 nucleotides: TGTGCCAGCAGTTACTCCTCCCTACATGACCAGCATTTT.

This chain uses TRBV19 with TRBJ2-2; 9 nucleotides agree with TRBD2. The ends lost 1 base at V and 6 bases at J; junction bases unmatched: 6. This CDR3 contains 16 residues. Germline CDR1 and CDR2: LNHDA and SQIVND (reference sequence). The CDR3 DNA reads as TGTGCCAGTAGTATAGGGAGCGGGAGGTTCTCCGGGGAGCTGTTTTTT. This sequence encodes CASSIGSGRFSGELFF.

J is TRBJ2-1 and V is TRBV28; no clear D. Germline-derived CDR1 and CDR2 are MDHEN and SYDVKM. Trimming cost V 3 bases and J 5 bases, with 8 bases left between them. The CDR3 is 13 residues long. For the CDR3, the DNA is TGTGCCAGCAGTTTGGTCGGGCACAATGAGCAGTTCTTC. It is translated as CASSLVGHNEQFF.

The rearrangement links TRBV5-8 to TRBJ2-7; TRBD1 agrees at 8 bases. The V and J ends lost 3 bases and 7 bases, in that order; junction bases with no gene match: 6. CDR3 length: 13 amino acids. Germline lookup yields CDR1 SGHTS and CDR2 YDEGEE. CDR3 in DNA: TGTGCCAGCAGCTACCAGGGGGCCGGGGAGCAGTACTTC. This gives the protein CASSYQGAGEQYF.

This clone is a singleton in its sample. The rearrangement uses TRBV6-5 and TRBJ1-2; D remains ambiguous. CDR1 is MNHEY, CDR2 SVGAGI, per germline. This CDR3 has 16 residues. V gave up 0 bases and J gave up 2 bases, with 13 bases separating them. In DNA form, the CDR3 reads TGTGCCAGCAGTTACTCGGGCTCCTCAGAAAACTATGGCTACACCTTC. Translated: CASSYSGSSENYGYTF.

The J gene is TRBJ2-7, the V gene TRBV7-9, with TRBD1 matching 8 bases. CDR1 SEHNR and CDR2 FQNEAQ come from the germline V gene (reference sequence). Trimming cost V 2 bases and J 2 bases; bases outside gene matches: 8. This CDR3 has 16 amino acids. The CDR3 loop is CASSLLSGQGTYEQYF. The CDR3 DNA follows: TGTGCCAGCAGCTTACTTTCAGGACAGGGTACCTACGAGCAGTACTTC.

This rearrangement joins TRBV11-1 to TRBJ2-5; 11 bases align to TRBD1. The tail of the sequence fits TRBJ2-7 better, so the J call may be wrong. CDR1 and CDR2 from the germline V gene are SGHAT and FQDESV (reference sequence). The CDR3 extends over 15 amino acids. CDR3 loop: CASSSPGQGAYEQYF. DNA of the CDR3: TGTGCCAGCAGCTCACCGGGACAGGGGGCCTACGAGCAGTACTTC.

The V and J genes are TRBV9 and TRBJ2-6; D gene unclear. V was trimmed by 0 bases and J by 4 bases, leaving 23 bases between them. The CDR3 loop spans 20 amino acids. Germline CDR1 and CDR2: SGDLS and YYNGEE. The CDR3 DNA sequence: TGTGCCAGCAGCGTAGCTAATCCAACCGAGAGCGTGCAAGGGGCCAACGTCCTGACTTTC. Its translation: CASSVANPTESVQGANVLTF.

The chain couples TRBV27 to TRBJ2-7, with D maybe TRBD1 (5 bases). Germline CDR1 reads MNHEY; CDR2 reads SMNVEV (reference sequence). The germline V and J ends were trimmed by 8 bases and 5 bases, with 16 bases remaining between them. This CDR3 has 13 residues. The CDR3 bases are TGTGCCAGCCTGACCTGGACAAGGGACGAGCAGTACTTC. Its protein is CASLTWTRDEQYF.

CDR3 in DNA: TGCAGCGTGACCTTTGAGGCACCCCAAGAGACCCAGTACTTC. This gives the protein CSVTFEAPQETQYF. V gene TRBV29-1 combines with J gene TRBJ2-5; D is unclear. Germline V gene lookup returns CDR1 SQVTM and CDR2 ANQGSEA. The CDR3 runs 14 residues. The germline V and J ends were trimmed by 6 bases and 1 base, with 15 bases remaining between them.